This passage covers 15 T cell receptor beta chains from one sample sequenced in a study of T cell responses to AZD1222 COVID-19 vaccine. Profiled with immunoSEQ multiplex PCR; TCRdb holds only in-frame clones, not every one. The sample lists around 150,000 clones, around 90% occurring once. Sequenced here: peripheral blood, sampled on day 0 of AZD1222 vaccination. All receptors derive from an adult in good health.

CDR3 residues: CASSSGLAGGISTDTQYF. The CDR3 DNA reads TGTGCCAGCAGCTCGGGACTAGCGGGGGGCATTAGCACAGATACGCAGTATTTT. This sequence joins TRBV5-8 and TRBJ2-3, with 15 bases matching TRBD2. This CDR3 spans 18 amino acids. V lost 3 bases and J lost 0; bases outside the gene matches: 5. CDR1 SGHTS and CDR2 YDEGEE come from the germline V gene.

This clone was counted once. This chain links TRBV20-1 with TRBJ2-7; 8 nucleotides line up with TRBD1. Germline V gene data show CDR1 as DFQATT and CDR2 as SNEGSKA (reference sequence). The CDR3 loop spans 14 amino acids. Trimming at V came to 3 bases and at J to 3 bases, leaving 7 bases not matched to a gene. DNA for the CDR3: TGCAGTGCTAGTTCTCAGGGGGCCGACTACGAGCAGTACTTC. As protein: CSASSQGADYEQYF.

The chain links TRBV7-8 to TRBJ1-1, with D unclear. This CDR3 spans 14 amino acids. V was cut by 1 base and J by 0 bases, with 6 bases left in between. Per the germline V gene, CDR1 is SGHVS and CDR2 is FQNEAQ. CDR3 sequence: CASSLVELNTEAFF. The CDR3 nucleotides are TGTGCCAGCAGCTTAGTTGAGCTGAACACTGAAGCTTTCTTT.

CDR3 in DNA: TGTGCCAGCAGCCAAACCCTTACAGGGGGCGTCTCTGGAAACACCATATATTTT. Its protein is CASSQTLTGGVSGNTIYF. The chain has TRBV3-1 (or the pseudogene TRBV3-2) and TRBJ1-3; 9 nucleotides match TRBD1. Unmatched junction bases numbered 8, after V lost 2 bases and J lost 0 bases. Germline V lookup: CDR1 LGHDT, CDR2 YNNKEL (reference sequence). CDR3 length: 18 residues.

This sequence joins TRBV6-5 and TRBJ1-6; D uncertain. The CDR3 loop spans 15 amino acids. Trimming cost V 2 bases and J 6 bases, with 11 bases left between them. Germline CDR1 reads MNHEY; CDR2 reads SVGAGI. The CDR3 DNA sequence: TGTGCCAGCAGTTACGCGGCGGCTCTTAATTCACCCCTCCACTTT. As protein: CASSYAAALNSPLHF.

V is TRBV27 and J is TRBJ1-1; maybe TRBD1 (5 bases). The CDR3 runs 15 residues. The V end lost 7 bases, the J end lost 3 bases, and 18 bases lay between the germline ends. Germline assignment: CDR1 MNHEY and CDR2 SMNVEV (reference sequence). The CDR3 bases are TGTGCCAGCATTAGGAAAAAGGGGCGGGACACTGAAGCTTTCTTT. Encoded protein: CASIRKKGRDTEAFF.

The J gene is TRBJ1-3, the V gene TRBV6-5; D perhaps matches TRBD1 (6 bases). The CDR3 spans 15 residues. CDR1 is MNHEY and CDR2 is SVGAGI in the germline V gene. Between the trimmed V and J ends, which lost 5 bases and 0 bases, there was a span of 11 bases. DNA of the CDR3: TGTGCCAGCAGTCCAGGGGATAACTCTGGAAACACCATATATTTT. Residues: CASSPGDNSGNTIYF.

CDR3 amino acids: CAISQGGSYNSPLHF. The DNA of the CDR3 is TGTGCGATCTCACAGGGGGGCTCCTATAATTCACCCCTCCACTTT. The chain has TRBV10-3 and TRBJ1-6; TRBD1 matches at 8 bases. This CDR3 is built from 15 residues. Germline CDR1 is ENHRY and CDR2 is SYGVKD.

Written as DNA, the CDR3 is TGTGCCACCAGTGATTTTTACGGAGGGGAGACCCAGTACTTC. Translated: CATSDFYGGETQYF. This sequence joins TRBV24-1 and TRBJ2-5; D might be TRBD2 (6 bases). This CDR3 comprises 14 residues. The germline V and J ends were trimmed by 1 base and 5 bases, with 10 bases remaining between them. Germline-derived CDR1 and CDR2 are KGHDR and SFDVKD.

The V and J genes are TRBV29-1 and TRBJ1-2, with D possibly TRBD1 on 5 matching bases. This CDR3 has 11 residues. With 6 bases removed from V and 6 bases from J, the gap between germline ends came to 11 bases. Looked up from germline, CDR1 is SQVTM and CDR2 is ANQGSEA. The CDR3 DNA sequence: TGCAGCGTGTGGGGGGATAATGGCTACACCTTC. It specifies CSVWGDNGYTF.

The rearrangement uses TRBV4-1 and TRBJ1-4; D is uncertain. Germline loops: CDR1 MGHRA, CDR2 YSYEKL. Between the trimmed V and J ends, which lost 1 base and 6 bases, there was a span of 9 bases. This CDR3 is 14 amino acids long. CDR3 residues: CASSQGRAYEKLFF. The DNA of the CDR3 is TGCGCCAGCAGCCAAGGCCGGGCTTATGAAAAACTGTTTTTT.

The chain combines TRBV7-2 with TRBJ2-1; no definite D call. Germline CDR1 SGHTA, CDR2 FQGNSA. Deletions cut 3 bases from V and 7 bases from J, with 4 bases between. The CDR3 sequence is 11 residues long. DNA of the CDR3: TGTGCCAGCAGCTTTCGGAATGAGCAGTTCTTC. Its translation: CASSFRNEQFF.

The chain carries TRBV5-1 and TRBJ1-6; 10 bases are a match to TRBD1. This CDR3 comprises 15 residues. Trimming removed 4 bases from V and 7 bases from J; junction bases left unmatched: 5. Germline CDR1 SGHRS, CDR2 YFSETQ. The CDR3 loop reads CASSPTGQGNSPLHF. The CDR3 bases are TGCGCCAGCAGCCCCACGGGACAGGGGAATTCACCCCTCCACTTT.

This clone occurred once. This chain connects TRBV30 to TRBJ1-1, with 9 bases that match TRBD1. V shed 1 base and J 3 bases; nucleotides not matched to a gene: 6. The CDR3 runs to 15 residues. Germline lookup yields CDR1 GTSNPN and CDR2 SVGIG (reference sequence). The CDR3 sequence: CAWSAIGQGYTEAFF. CDR3 bases: TGTGCCTGGAGTGCAATTGGACAGGGGTACACTGAAGCTTTCTTT.

V is TRBV6-2 or TRBV6-3 and J is TRBJ1-1; no firm D call. Trimming took off 4 bases at V and 0 bases at J, with 9 bases between the two ends. CDR1 and CDR2 from the germline V gene are MNHEY and SVGEGT. The CDR3 sequence is 14 residues long. CDR3 coding DNA: TGTGCCAGCAGTTCAAGGCAGATGAACACTGAAGCTTTCTTT. Amino acids: CASSSRQMNTEAFF.